This T cell receptor (beta chain) was recorded in a study of blood T cells in healthy people across ages. The study, taken as a whole, reports: PBMCs left unsorted prevented a conclusive naive versus antigen-experienced comparison. Per million T cells, the diversity of TCR beta decreased roughly linearly as age advanced.

With respect to this clonotype: Its antigen is undetermined. Relative to the germline gene, one junction end is altered; a read error may explain this.

Germline-derived CDR1 and CDR2 are SEHNR and FQNEAQ (reference sequence). The CDR3 spans 13 residues. PCR was performed a second time for 7 to 11 cycles using a sample-barcoded 5' primer and a J-beta primer mix. MiXCR was run by TCRdb on the 5' RACE reads, yielding one entry per CDR3 protein. The sample includes some 800,000 distinct CDR3 sequences, 40% to 50% seen only once; the top ten take roughly 19%. The chain employs TRBV7-9 and TRBJ2-4; TRBD1 aligns across 10 bases. The tail of the sequence fits TRBJ2-7 better, so the J call may be wrong. Sequenced sample: blood. The clonotype comes from a man aged 60-69 years in good health. The CDR3 DNA reads as TGTACCAGCAGCCCAGGACAGGGGGACGAGCAGTACTTC. Its translation is CTSSPGQGDEQYF.